This entry describes one T cell receptor beta chain. Its antigen is undetermined. Sequencing was performed with immunoSEQ multiplex PCR; in TCRdb, only in-frame clones are kept and a portion is missing. The table has more than 15,000 clones, 77% seen once. This sample was taken from a study of immune cell composition in non-small cell lung cancer. Study results and limitations: Squamous carcinomas (approximately 80%) more often had tumour-associated clones >0.5% than adenocarcinomas (33%). Shared sequences between tumour-reactive and dominant in vivo clones were not proven.

Looked up from germline, CDR1 is LGHNA and CDR2 is YSLEER. V shed 1 base and J shed 4 bases, with 8 bases lying between them. This CDR3 has 14 amino acids. The normal lung sample lay at least 3 cm, and maximally far, from the tumour. This same sample was also part of a study on CD4 T cells in lung cancer.

V usage is TRBV4-3 and J usage is TRBJ1-3; no clear D. The receptor was isolated from a human donor with non-small cell lung cancer. Sequenced material: non-adjacent lung tissue. The CDR3 nucleotides read TGCGCCAGCAGCCAAGGGGCGAAAGGAAACACCATATATTTT. It codes for CASSQGAKGNTIYF.